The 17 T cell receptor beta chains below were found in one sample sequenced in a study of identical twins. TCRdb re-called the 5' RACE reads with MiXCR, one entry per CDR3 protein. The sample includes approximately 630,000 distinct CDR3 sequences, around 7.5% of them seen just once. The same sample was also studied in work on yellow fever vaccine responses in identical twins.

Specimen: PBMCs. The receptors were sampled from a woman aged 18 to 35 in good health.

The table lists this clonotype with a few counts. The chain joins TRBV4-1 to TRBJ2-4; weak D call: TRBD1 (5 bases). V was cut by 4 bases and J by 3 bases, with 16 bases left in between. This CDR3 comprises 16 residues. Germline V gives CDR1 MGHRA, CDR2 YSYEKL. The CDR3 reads CASSPAHTGDKNIQYF. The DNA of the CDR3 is TGCGCCAGCAGCCCAGCTCATACAGGAGACAAAAACATTCAGTACTTC.

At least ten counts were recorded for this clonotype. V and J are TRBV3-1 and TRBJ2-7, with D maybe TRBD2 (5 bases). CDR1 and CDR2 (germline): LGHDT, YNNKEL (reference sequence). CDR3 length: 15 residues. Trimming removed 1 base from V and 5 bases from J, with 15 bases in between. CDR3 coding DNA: TGTGCCAGCAGCCAAGGGGCTAGCTGGTTCAACGAGCAGTACGTC. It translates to CASSQGASWFNEQYV.

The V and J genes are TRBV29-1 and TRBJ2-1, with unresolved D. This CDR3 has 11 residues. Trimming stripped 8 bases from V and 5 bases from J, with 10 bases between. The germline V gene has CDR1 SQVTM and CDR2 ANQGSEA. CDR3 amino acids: CSPSHNNEQFF. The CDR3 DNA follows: TGCAGCCCCTCCCATAACAATGAGCAGTTCTTC.

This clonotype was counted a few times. The CDR3, as DNA: TGTGCCACCAGTGATCCCGGTCTAGCGGTCGAGACCCAGTACTTC. Amino acid sequence: CATSDPGLAVETQYF. The chain links TRBV24-1 to TRBJ2-5; 7 bases map to TRBD2. Germline loops: CDR1 KGHDR, CDR2 SFDVKD. V dropped 3 bases and J dropped 5; count of bases not matched to a gene: 8. This CDR3 spans 15 amino acids.

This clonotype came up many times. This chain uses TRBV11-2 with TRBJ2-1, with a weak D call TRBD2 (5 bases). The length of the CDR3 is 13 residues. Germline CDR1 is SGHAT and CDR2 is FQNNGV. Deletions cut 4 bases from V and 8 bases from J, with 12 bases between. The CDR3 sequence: CASSSLGVYEQFF. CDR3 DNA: TGTGCCAGCAGCTCCCTCGGGGTCTATGAGCAGTTCTTC. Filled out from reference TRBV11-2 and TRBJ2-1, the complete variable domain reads EAGVAQSPRYKIIEKRQSVAFWCNPISGHATLYWYQQILGQGPKLLIQFQNNGVVDDSQLPKDRFSAERLKGVDSTLKIQPAKLEDSAVYLCASSSLGVYEQFFGPGTRLTVL.

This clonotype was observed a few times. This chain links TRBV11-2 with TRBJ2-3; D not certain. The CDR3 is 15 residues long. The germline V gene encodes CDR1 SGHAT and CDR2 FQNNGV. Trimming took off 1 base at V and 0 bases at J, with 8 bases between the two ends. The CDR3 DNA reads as TGTGCCAGCAGCTTAGTTTCCGTTAGCACAGATACGCAGTATTTT. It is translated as CASSLVSVSTDTQYF.

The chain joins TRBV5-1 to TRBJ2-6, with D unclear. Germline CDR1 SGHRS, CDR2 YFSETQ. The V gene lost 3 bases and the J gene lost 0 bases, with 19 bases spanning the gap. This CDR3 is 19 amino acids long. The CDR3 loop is CASSSGRGVAPSGANVLTF. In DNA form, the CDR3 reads TGCGCCAGCAGCTCTGGCCGTGGTGTTGCCCCCTCTGGGGCCAACGTCCTGACTTTC.

Here the CDR3 reads CARSFVGRESLSEQFF. CDR3 nucleotide sequence: TGTGCCAGAAGCTTCGTTGGGCGGGAGAGTCTCAGTGAGCAGTTCTTC. The chain links TRBV5-3 to TRBJ2-1, with 7 nucleotides matching TRBD2. TRBV5-3 is treated as an ORF (open reading frame) with a function not yet certain. The length of the CDR3 is 16 residues. V trimming: 2 bases; J trimming: 9 bases; junction bases outside the gene matches: 14.

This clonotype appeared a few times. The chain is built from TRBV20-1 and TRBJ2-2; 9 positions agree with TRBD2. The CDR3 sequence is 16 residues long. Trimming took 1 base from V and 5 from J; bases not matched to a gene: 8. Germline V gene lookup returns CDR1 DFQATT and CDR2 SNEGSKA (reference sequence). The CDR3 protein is CSARVAGAGGTGELFF. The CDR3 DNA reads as TGCAGTGCTAGAGTAGCGGGGGCAGGGGGGACCGGGGAGCTGTTTTTT.

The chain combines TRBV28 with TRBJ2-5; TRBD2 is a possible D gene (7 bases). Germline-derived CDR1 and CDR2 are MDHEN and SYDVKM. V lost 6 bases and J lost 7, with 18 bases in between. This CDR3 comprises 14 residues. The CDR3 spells CASSMNRGGGTQYF. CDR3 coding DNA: TGTGCCAGCAGCATGAATAGGGGGGGTGGGACCCAGTACTTC.

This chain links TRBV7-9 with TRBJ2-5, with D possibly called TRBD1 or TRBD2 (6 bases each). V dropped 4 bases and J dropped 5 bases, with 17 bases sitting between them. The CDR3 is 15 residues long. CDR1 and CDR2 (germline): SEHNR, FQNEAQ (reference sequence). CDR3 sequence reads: CASSSSAGGAETQYF. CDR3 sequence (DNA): TGTGCCAGCAGCTCAAGCGCCGGGGGCGCGGAGACCCAGTACTTC.

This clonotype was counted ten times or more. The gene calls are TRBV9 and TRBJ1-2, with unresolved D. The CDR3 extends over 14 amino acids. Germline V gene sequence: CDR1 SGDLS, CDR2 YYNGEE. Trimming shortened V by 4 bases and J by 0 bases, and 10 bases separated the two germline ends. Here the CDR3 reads CASSPIPANYGYTF. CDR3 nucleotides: TGTGCCAGCAGCCCCATTCCGGCTAACTATGGCTACACCTTC. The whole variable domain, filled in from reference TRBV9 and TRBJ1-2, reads DSGVTQTPKHLITATGQRVTLRCSPRSGDLSVYWYQQSLDQGLQFLIQYYNGEERAKGNILERFSAQQFPDLHSELNLSSLELGDSALYFCASSPIPANYGYTFGSGTRLTVV.

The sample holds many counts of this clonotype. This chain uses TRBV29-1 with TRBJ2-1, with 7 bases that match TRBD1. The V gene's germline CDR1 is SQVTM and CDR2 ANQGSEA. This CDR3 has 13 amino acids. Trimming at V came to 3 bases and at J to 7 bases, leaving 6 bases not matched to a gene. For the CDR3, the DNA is TGCAGCGTTGATGACAGGGATAGGAATGAGCAGTTCTTC. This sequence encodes CSVDDRDRNEQFF.

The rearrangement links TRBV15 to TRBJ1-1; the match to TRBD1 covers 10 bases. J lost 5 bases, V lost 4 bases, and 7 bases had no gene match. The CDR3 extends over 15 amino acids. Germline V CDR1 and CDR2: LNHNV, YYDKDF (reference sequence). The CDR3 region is CATSIDRGPRTEAFF. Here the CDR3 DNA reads TGTGCCACCAGCATAGACAGGGGGCCTAGGACTGAAGCTTTCTTT.

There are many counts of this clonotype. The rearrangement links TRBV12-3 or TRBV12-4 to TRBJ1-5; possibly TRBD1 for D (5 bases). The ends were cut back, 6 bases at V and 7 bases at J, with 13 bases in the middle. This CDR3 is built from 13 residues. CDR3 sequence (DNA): TGTGCCAGCAGGGGAGGGGTCGGGCAGCCCCAGCATTTT. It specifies CASRGGVGQPQHF.

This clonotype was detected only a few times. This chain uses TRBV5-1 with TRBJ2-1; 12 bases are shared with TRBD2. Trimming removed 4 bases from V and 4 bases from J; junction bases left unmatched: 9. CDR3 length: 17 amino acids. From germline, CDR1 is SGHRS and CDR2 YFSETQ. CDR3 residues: CASSPGASGGAYNEQFF. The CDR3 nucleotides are TGCGCCAGCAGCCCCGGGGCTAGCGGGGGGGCATACAATGAGCAGTTCTTC.

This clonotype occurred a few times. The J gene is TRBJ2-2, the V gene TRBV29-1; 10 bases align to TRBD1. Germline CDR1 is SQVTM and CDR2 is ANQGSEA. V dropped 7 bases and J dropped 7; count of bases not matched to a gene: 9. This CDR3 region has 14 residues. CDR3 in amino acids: CSASDRGLIGELFF. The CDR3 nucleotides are TGCAGCGCGAGCGACAGGGGGCTGATCGGGGAGCTGTTTTTT.